A single sample gave rise to the 32 T cell receptor beta chains below, sequenced in a study of T cell repertoires in cytomegalovirus infection. The antigens these receptors bind are not known. TCRdb recomputed calls from the reads with MiXCR, one row per CDR3 protein. The data contain around 300,000 distinct CDR3 sequences, approximately 25% of them singletons. Sequencing used cultured PBMCs, obtained from culture after CMV antigen stimulation. The origin of the receptors is a human donor in good health (CMV status not recorded). Some clones in this sample may be carry-over from other donors' samples.

There are many counts of this clonotype. V usage is TRBV7-2 and J usage is TRBJ1-1, with D unresolved. Per germline, CDR1 SGHTA and CDR2 FQGNSA. The CDR3 consists of 13 residues. V was clipped by 4 bases and J by 4 bases, with 10 bases between them. The CDR3 is CASSWSASTEAFF. In DNA, the CDR3 is TGTGCCAGCAGCTGGTCTGCGTCCACTGAAGCTTTCTTT.

In the case of this clonotype: A much larger clone lies a single base off, so this may be a read error. The chain recombines TRBV7-9 with TRBJ1-5; no definite D call. From germline, CDR1 is SEHNR and CDR2 FQNEAQ (reference sequence). The CDR3 covers 13 residues. With 1 base removed from V and 5 bases from J, the gap between germline ends came to 6 bases. Here the CDR3 DNA reads TGTGCCAGCAGCTTAGAGGGCGATCAGCCCCAGCATTTT. It codes for CASSLEGDQPQHF.

This clonotype was detected a few times. The chain joins TRBV6-1 to TRBJ2-7; TRBD2 agrees at 9 bases. Germline V gene data show CDR1 as MNHNS and CDR2 as SASEGT. V gave up 2 bases and J gave up 2 bases; unmatched junction bases: 4. The CDR3 is made up of 15 amino acids. The CDR3 reads CASSEMGGRAYEQYF. The CDR3 DNA follows: TGTGCCAGCAGTGAAATGGGCGGGAGGGCCTACGAGCAGTACTTC.

The sample holds many counts of this clonotype. This chain joins TRBV24-1 and TRBJ2-2; TRBD1 matches at 8 bases. The CDR3 is made up of 16 amino acids. The germline CDR1 and CDR2 sequences are KGHDR and SFDVKD. V was clipped by 2 bases and J by 1 base; unmatched bases: 2. The CDR3 DNA sequence: TGTGCCACCAGTGATTCCGGACAGGGGAACACCGGGGAGCTGTTTTTT. This sequence encodes CATSDSGQGNTGELFF.

This chain connects TRBV10-3 to TRBJ2-7; D unclear. CDR1 ENHRY and CDR2 SYGVKD come from the germline V gene. V lost 6 bases and J lost 1, with 16 bases in between. The CDR3 covers 15 residues. Here the CDR3 reads CAISDNTAQSYEQYF. The CDR3 DNA is TGTGCCATCAGCGATAACACAGCCCAATCCTACGAGCAGTACTTC.

This chain uses TRBV19 with TRBJ1-1, with D perhaps matching TRBD1 (6 bases). CDR3 length equals 15 residues. Germline V gives CDR1 LNHDA, CDR2 SQIVND (reference sequence). V gave up 0 bases and J gave up 9 bases, with 17 bases separating them. Here the CDR3 DNA reads TGTGCCAGTAGTATAGATATTCGACAGGTTCAGAAAGCTTTCTTT. It translates to CASSIDIRQVQKAFF.

This clonotype turned up a few times. The chain has TRBV18 and TRBJ2-1; no clear D gene. V was pared by 0 bases and J by 4 bases, with 13 bases between. This CDR3 comprises 16 residues. Germline CDR1 and CDR2: KGHSH and LQKENI. The CDR3 nucleotides are TGTGCCAGCTCACCACCGGATAAGGGTCGGTACAATGAGCAGTTCTTC. It codes for CASSPPDKGRYNEQFF.

V usage is TRBV20-1 and J usage is TRBJ1-3, with D possibly matching TRBD1 (5 bases). The CDR3 contains 14 residues. Germline CDR1 DFQATT, CDR2 SNEGSKA (reference sequence). V was pared by 3 bases and J by 2 bases, with 11 bases between. In DNA, the CDR3 is TGCAGTGCTAGGGCAGGGAGGACTGGAAACACCATATATTTT. Amino acid sequence: CSARAGRTGNTIYF.

This clonotype occurred many times. V gene TRBV11-2 combines with J gene TRBJ2-1; TRBD2 matches 13 bases. CDR3 length: 21 amino acids. Germline V lookup: CDR1 SGHAT, CDR2 FQNNGV. The junction had 21 bases not matched to a gene; V was cut back by 5 bases and J by 5 bases. The CDR3 region is CASSLGGRTSGSGVGNNEQFF. The CDR3 coding sequence is TGTGCCAGCAGCCTAGGTGGACGGACTAGCGGGAGTGGGGTCGGGAACAATGAGCAGTTCTTC.

V is TRBV12-3 or TRBV12-4 and J is TRBJ1-5, with D tentatively TRBD1 (5 bases). Deletions cut 5 bases from V and 3 bases from J, with 17 bases between. The CDR3 runs to 16 residues. The CDR3 DNA sequence: TGTGCCAGCAGTGGGGGAGGGCCCGGACTCAATCAGCCCCAGCATTTT. It encodes CASSGGGPGLNQPQHF.

This chain connects TRBV7-4 to TRBJ1-2, with 10 bases lining up with TRBD1. The V segment lost 4 bases and the J segment 8 bases; nucleotides outside the gene matches: 4. Germline assignment: CDR1 SGHVT and CDR2 SQSDAQ. This CDR3 region has 13 residues. CDR3 coding DNA: TGTGCCAGCAGCTGGGACAGGGGTGGCGGCTACACCTTC. The encoded protein is CASSWDRGGGYTF.

The rearrangement uses TRBV29-1 and TRBJ1-1, with a weak D call TRBD1 (5 bases). Trimming took 7 bases from V and 7 from J, leaving 10 bases between them. This CDR3 is 10 amino acids long. Germline CDR1 and CDR2: SQVTM and ANQGSEA. The CDR3 bases are TGCAGCGATGACAGTTATGAAGCTTTCTTT. This encodes CSDDSYEAFF.

Only one count was recorded for this clonotype. This sequence joins TRBV7-2 and TRBJ2-3, with D tentatively TRBD1 (5 bases). This CDR3 is 14 amino acids long. Germline V lookup: CDR1 SGHTA, CDR2 FQGNSA. The V end was cut by 1 base, the J end by 6 bases, with 11 bases between. The CDR3 DNA is TGTGCCAGCAGCTTAGGTAGGGGTAGGGATACGCAGTATTTT. Translated: CASSLGRGRDTQYF.

This clonotype was detected many times. The chain employs TRBV7-2 and TRBJ2-3; 7 bases match TRBD2. Germline loops: CDR1 SGHTA, CDR2 FQGNSA. The CDR3 covers 21 residues. The V and J ends lost 1 base and 4 bases, in that order; junction bases with no gene match: 23. The chain's CDR3 is CASSLVRSSAGTSGIADTQYF. DNA for the CDR3: TGTGCCAGCAGCTTAGTTCGTAGTTCAGCGGGAACATCTGGTATCGCAGATACGCAGTATTTT.

In its sample, this clonotype was seen many times. The rearrangement links TRBV10-3 to TRBJ2-1; D uncertain. The CDR3 contains 13 residues. The germline CDR1 and CDR2 sequences are ENHRY and SYGVKD. Trimming took off 8 bases at V and 5 bases at J, with 13 bases between the two ends. The CDR3 DNA follows: TGTGCCATCGGTCAGCCGTCCAACAATGAGCAGTTCTTC. Encoded protein: CAIGQPSNNEQFF.

The genes are TRBV19 and TRBJ2-1; TRBD1 might be the D (6 bases). CDR3 length equals 14 residues. Germline V gene sequence: CDR1 LNHDA, CDR2 SQIVND (reference sequence). V dropped 6 bases and J dropped 3 bases, with 12 bases sitting between them. The CDR3 DNA reads TGTGCCAGTAGATATCGGGACAACTACAATGAGCAGTTCTTC. It yields the protein CASRYRDNYNEQFF. Full variable domain (outside the CDR3, taken from reference TRBV19 and TRBJ2-1): DGGITQSPKYLFRKEGQNVTLSCEQNLNHDAMYWYRQDPGQGLRLIYYSQIVNDFQKGDIAEGYSVSREKKESFPLTVTSAQKNPTAFYLCASRYRDNYNEQFFGPGTRLTVL.

The chain joins TRBV7-2 to TRBJ2-5; D is uncertain. Trimming cost V 5 bases and J 4 bases, with 11 bases left between them. The CDR3 consists of 13 residues. Germline V gene lookup returns CDR1 SGHTA and CDR2 FQGNSA. CDR3 region: CASSAEARETQYF. The CDR3, as DNA: TGTGCCAGCAGCGCAGAGGCCCGAGAGACCCAGTACTTC. The whole variable domain, remainder taken from reference TRBV7-2 and TRBJ2-5, is GAGVSQSPSNKVTEKGKDVELRCDPISGHTALYWYRQSLGQGLEFLIYFQGNSAPDKSGLPSDRFSAERTGGSVSTLTIQRTQQEDSAVYLCASSAEARETQYFGPGTRLLVL.

This clonotype was recorded once. The rearrangement links TRBV15 to TRBJ2-2; D not resolved. The CDR3 covers 13 residues. Germline CDR1 reads LNHNV; CDR2 reads YYDKDF (reference sequence). Trimming cost V 4 bases and J 5 bases, with 8 bases left between them. Here the CDR3 reads CATSIGWTGELFF. CDR3 nucleotides: TGTGCCACCAGCATCGGGTGGACCGGGGAGCTGTTTTTT.

The chain is built from TRBV11-2 and TRBJ1-5, with unresolved D. Germline V gene sequence: CDR1 SGHAT, CDR2 FQNNGV. The CDR3 is made up of 16 amino acids. The V end lost 1 base, the J end lost 7 bases, and 17 bases lay between the germline ends. CDR3 loop: CASSLGDWGTDQPQHF. The DNA of the CDR3 is TGTGCCAGCAGCTTAGGGGATTGGGGTACTGACCAGCCCCAGCATTTT.

There are many counts of this clonotype. The genes are TRBV7-8 and TRBJ2-7; TRBD2 matches 14 bases. The CDR3 spans 16 residues. The germline V gene encodes CDR1 SGHVS and CDR2 FQNEAQ. V dropped 5 bases and J dropped 2; count of bases not matched to a gene: 5. DNA of the CDR3: TGTGCCAGCAGCCCCAGACTAGCGGGAGGGACCTACGAGCAGTACTTC. Residues: CASSPRLAGGTYEQYF.

J is TRBJ2-1 and V is TRBV7-9; D perhaps matches TRBD1 (6 bases). V was pared by 6 bases and J by 4 bases, with 16 bases between. Germline V CDR1 and CDR2: SEHNR, FQNEAQ (reference sequence). The CDR3 covers 15 residues. In DNA form, the CDR3 reads TGTGCCAGCAGGTCAGGGGCGGTACCTTACAATGAGCAGTTCTTC. Translated: CASRSGAVPYNEQFF.

In DNA, the CDR3 is TGTGCCAGCAGCCCGCCACTAGCGTCGAGGGCAGATACGCAGTATTTT. This gives the protein CASSPPLASRADTQYF. The J gene is TRBJ2-3, the V gene TRBV11-2, with 7 nucleotides matching TRBD2. The CDR3 is made up of 16 amino acids. Germline V gene sequence: CDR1 SGHAT, CDR2 FQNNGV. Germline trimming cut 5 bases from V and 4 bases from J; bases unmatched to any gene: 12.

The CDR3 protein is CSARAWGPAGERETQYF. The CDR3 DNA reads as TGCAGTGCTAGAGCTTGGGGGCCAGCGGGAGAACGAGAGACCCAGTACTTC. The chain couples TRBV20-1 to TRBJ2-5; the match to TRBD2 covers 8 bases. The CDR3 extends over 17 amino acids. The trim removed 1 base at V and 4 bases at J, leaving 14 bases unmatched. Germline V gene sequence: CDR1 DFQATT, CDR2 SNEGSKA (reference sequence).

The gene calls are TRBV6-2 or TRBV6-3 and TRBJ1-4; the D gene is possibly TRBD1 (6 bases). There are 13 residues in the CDR3. V lost 6 bases, J lost 8 bases, and 13 bases lay in between. Germline values: CDR1 MNHEY, CDR2 SVGEGT. In DNA form, the CDR3 reads TGTGCCAGCAGCGCCGGAGGGGGGGAAAAACTGTTTTTT. It is translated as CASSAGGGEKLFF.

This chain links TRBV6-2 or TRBV6-3 with TRBJ2-3; possibly TRBD2 for D (6 bases). The V gene's germline CDR1 is MNHEY and CDR2 SVGEGT. Trimming took 6 bases from V and 4 from J, leaving 14 bases between them. This CDR3 is 14 amino acids long. CDR3 sequence (DNA): TGTGCCAGCAGGGCCGGGACTGCCGCAGATACGCAGTATTTT. Protein product: CASRAGTAADTQYF.

The chain recombines TRBV6-2 or TRBV6-3 with TRBJ2-1; TRBD2 matches 11 bases. The germline CDR1 and CDR2 sequences are MNHEY and SVGEGT. The V segment lost 5 bases and the J segment 10 bases; nucleotides outside the gene matches: 10. This CDR3 comprises 15 residues. CDR3 nucleotides: TGTGCCAGCAGTAGGGTAGCGGGAGGGGTAGGAGAGCAGTTCTTC. Translated, it gives CASSRVAGGVGEQFF.

This clonotype was observed many times. This chain connects TRBV7-8 to TRBJ1-3, with D unresolved. Looked up from germline, CDR1 is SGHVS and CDR2 is FQNEAQ. The CDR3 totals 15 residues. Trimming stripped 4 bases from V and 0 bases from J, with 10 bases between. CDR3: CASSYRGDSGNTIYF. CDR3 nucleotides: TGTGCCAGCAGCTATCGGGGTGACTCTGGAAACACCATATATTTT.

This clonotype was seen repeatedly, ten times or more. The rearrangement joins TRBV7-7 to TRBJ2-1; 8 bases are a match to TRBD1. The CDR3 length is 15 residues. With 3 bases clipped from V and 2 bases from J, the junction kept 3 bases outside the gene matches. CDR1 SSHAT and CDR2 FNYEAQ come from the germline V gene (reference sequence). The CDR3 DNA sequence: TGTGCCAGCAGCTTCGACAGGGGACCCTACAATGAGCAGTTCTTC. Amino acids: CASSFDRGPYNEQFF.

A few counts support this clonotype. This chain connects TRBV15 to TRBJ2-7; 7 positions agree with TRBD2. Per germline, CDR1 LNHNV and CDR2 YYDKDF (reference sequence). V trimming: 1 base; J trimming: 1 base; junction bases outside the gene matches: 7. The CDR3 has 16 residues. The CDR3 nucleotides are TGTGCCACCAGCAGAGGGGGGGGTAGTGGATCCTACGAGCAGTACGTC. It yields the protein CATSRGGGSGSYEQYV.

This clonotype was seen a few times. The chain has TRBV7-2 and TRBJ2-5, with 11 bases aligning to TRBD2. The CDR3 runs 13 residues. The V gene end was trimmed by 3 bases and the J gene end by 12 bases; junction bases not matched to a gene: 6. The germline V gene encodes CDR1 SGHTA and CDR2 FQGNSA. CDR3 sequence reads: CASSLGTSGGEYF. CDR3 nucleotides: TGTGCCAGCAGCTTGGGGACTAGCGGAGGGGAGTACTTC.

CDR3 nucleotide sequence: TGTGCCAGCAGCGGCTTGGGGACAGTGAACACTGAAGCTTTCTTT. This sequence encodes CASSGLGTVNTEAFF. The chain uses TRBV9 and TRBJ1-1; 7 nucleotides match TRBD1. V lost 3 bases, J lost 0 bases, and 5 bases stayed unmatched. The CDR3 is 15 amino acids. The germline gives CDR1 SGDLS, CDR2 YYNGEE.

The chain recombines TRBV15 with TRBJ2-1; tentatively, D is TRBD2 (6 bases). Trimming pared 5 bases from V and 0 bases from J, leaving 14 bases between. The germline gives CDR1 LNHNV, CDR2 YYDKDF (reference sequence). The CDR3 is 16 residues long. The CDR3 reads CATSGSSATSYNEQFF. CDR3 DNA: TGTGCCACCAGCGGCTCTAGCGCAACCTCCTACAATGAGCAGTTCTTC.